These 32 T cell receptor beta chains came from one sample sequenced in a study of blood T cell repertoires in COVID-19. The method was immunoSEQ multiplex PCR; TCRdb's version includes in-frame clones alone and lacks a portion of them. Of some 250,000 clones in the sample, around nine tenths were seen once. The sequenced sample consisted of peripheral blood. The receptors here all came from a woman aged 40-49 years who had recovered from COVID-19.

The chain links TRBV15 to TRBJ2-3; 15 nucleotides match TRBD2. The length of the CDR3 is 14 residues. V trimming: 11 bases; J trimming: 6 bases; junction bases outside the gene matches: 6. CDR1 is LNHNV and CDR2 is YYDKDF in the germline V gene (reference sequence). CDR3 in DNA: TGTGCCTCGGGACTAGCGGGAGGAGGCGATACGCAGTATTTT. This sequence encodes CASGLAGGGDTQYF.

This rearrangement joins TRBV10-3 to TRBJ1-1; no firm D call. The CDR3 has 14 amino acids. The V end lost 11 bases, the J end lost 1 base, and 17 bases lay between the germline ends. Looked up from germline, CDR1 is ENHRY and CDR2 is SYGVKD. The CDR3 DNA follows: TGTGCCTCCACTCCGGGAGCAGGGAACACTGAAGCTTTCTTT. It yields the protein CASTPGAGNTEAFF.

The genes are TRBV7-2 and TRBJ1-2, with 8 bases matching TRBD1. After removal of 1 base from V and 7 bases from J, the junction contained 5 bases not matched to a gene. From germline, CDR1 is SGHTA and CDR2 FQGNSA. The CDR3 totals 14 residues. CDR3 sequence: CASSLGGRGLGYTF. DNA of the CDR3: TGTGCCAGCAGCTTAGGAGGCAGGGGGCTTGGCTACACCTTC.

This sequence joins TRBV6-5 and TRBJ2-7, with D possibly being TRBD2 (5 bases). The germline CDR1 and CDR2 sequences are MNHEY and SVGAGI. The CDR3 has 15 residues. V was shortened by 2 bases and J by 0 bases, with 11 bases between the two germline ends. In DNA, the CDR3 is TGTGCCAGCAGTTACGGGGAGTCAGCCTCCTACGAGCAGTACTTC. Translating gives CASSYGESASYEQYF.

This sequence joins TRBV5-1 and TRBJ2-1, with 8 bases fitting TRBD2. The CDR3 runs to 15 residues. J was trimmed by 5 bases and V by 0 bases; bases with no gene match: 4. Germline CDR1 is SGHRS and CDR2 is YFSETQ. The CDR3 reads CASSLGGSGDNEQFF. CDR3 nucleotides: TGCGCCAGCAGCTTGGGAGGTAGCGGGGACAATGAGCAGTTCTTC.

The chain joins TRBV5-1 to TRBJ1-1, with a tentative D call TRBD1 (5 bases). This CDR3 region has 14 residues. Trimming left V 3 bases short and J 4 bases short, with 13 bases between. The germline V gene encodes CDR1 SGHRS and CDR2 YFSETQ. DNA of the CDR3: TGCGCCAGCAGCTGGGGACGGCGGGGCACTGAAGCTTTCTTT. It yields the protein CASSWGRRGTEAFF.

This clone has just one count. The chain is built from TRBV19 and TRBJ1-1; TRBD1 agrees at 7 bases. CDR3 size: 16 residues. Trimming at V came to 4 bases and at J to 2 bases, leaving 10 bases not matched to a gene. The germline gives CDR1 LNHDA, CDR2 SQIVND (reference sequence). This CDR3 reads CASSTTPTGSNTEAFF. The CDR3 DNA follows: TGTGCCAGTAGTACCACCCCGACAGGGTCCAACACTGAAGCTTTCTTT. The whole variable domain, filled in from reference TRBV19 and TRBJ1-1, reads DGGITQSPKYLFRKEGQNVTLSCEQNLNHDAMYWYRQDPGQGLRLIYYSQIVNDFQKGDIAEGYSVSREKKESFPLTVTSAQKNPTAFYLCASSTTPTGSNTEAFFGQGTRLTVV.

This sequence joins TRBV5-4 and TRBJ2-5; no reliable D call. The CDR3 covers 13 residues. Trimming removed 4 bases from V and 5 bases from J, with 12 bases in between. Per the germline V gene, CDR1 is SGHNT and CDR2 is YYREEE (reference sequence). CDR3 nucleotides: TGTGCCAGCAGCCAACTTGAGGCGGAGACCCAGTACTTC. This encodes CASSQLEAETQYF.

The chain uses TRBV29-1 and TRBJ1-2; the D is unclear. Germline V gene lookup returns CDR1 SQVTM and CDR2 ANQGSEA. Trimming shortened V by 3 bases and J by 8 bases, and 19 bases separated the two germline ends. CDR3 size: 14 residues. The CDR3 protein is CSVDPQRAVGGYTF. DNA for the CDR3: TGCAGCGTTGACCCCCAGAGAGCGGTGGGGGGCTACACCTTC. The entire variable domain, with the rest obtained from reference TRBV29-1 and TRBJ1-2, is as follows: SAVISQKPSRDICQRGTSLTIQCQVDSQVTMMFWYRQQPGQSLTLIATANQGSEATYESGFVIDKFPISRPNLTFSTLTVSNMSPEDSSIYLCSVDPQRAVGGYTFGSGTRLTVV.

The V gene is TRBV7-2, the J gene TRBJ2-1; maybe TRBD2 (6 bases). The CDR3 runs 14 residues. Looked up from germline, CDR1 is SGHTA and CDR2 is FQGNSA. V shed 4 bases and J shed 6 bases, with 13 bases lying between them. The CDR3 nucleotides read TGTGCCAGCAGCTCACTGACTAGGTCCAATGAGCAGTTCTTC. Translated, it gives CASSSLTRSNEQFF.

The chain couples TRBV28 to TRBJ2-3; tentative D call: TRBD1 (6 bases). The V and J ends lost 7 bases and 1 base respectively, with 18 bases between them. Looked up from germline, CDR1 is MDHEN and CDR2 is SYDVKM. This CDR3 has 16 residues. In nucleotides, the CDR3 is TGTGCCAGCACCTCGCCCAGTAAGGGGGGCACAGATACGCAGTATTTT. This gives the protein CASTSPSKGGTDTQYF.

The chain carries TRBV27 and TRBJ2-2, with unresolved D. Germline V lookup: CDR1 MNHEY, CDR2 SMNVEV (reference sequence). This CDR3 has 12 amino acids. V was pared by 5 bases and J by 5 bases, with 6 bases between. The CDR3 sequence is CASSRVTGELFF. Written as DNA, the CDR3 is TGTGCCAGCAGTCGGGTGACCGGGGAGCTGTTTTTT.

This clone was picked up one time. The chain combines TRBV29-1 with TRBJ2-2; the match to TRBD1 covers 8 bases. Germline V gene lookup returns CDR1 SQVTM and CDR2 ANQGSEA. The junction had 9 bases not matched to a gene; V was cut back by 7 bases and J by 5 bases. There are 14 residues in the CDR3. In DNA form, the CDR3 reads TGCAGCGCCAAGGACAGGGAAGGAACCGGGGAGCTGTTTTTT. Translated, it gives CSAKDREGTGELFF.

This chain joins TRBV9 and TRBJ1-3, with D hard to call. Germline V gene lookup returns CDR1 SGDLS and CDR2 YYNGEE. The CDR3 consists of 15 residues. V dropped 4 bases and J dropped 0 bases, with 11 bases sitting between them. For the CDR3, the DNA is TGTGCCAGCAGCCCTCGCTTGGCCTCTGGAAACACCATATATTTT. Translated: CASSPRLASGNTIYF.

This clone was observed a handful of times. J is TRBJ2-1 and V is TRBV13; D may be TRBD2 (5 bases). The CDR3 loop spans 13 amino acids. Germline loops: CDR1 PRHDT, CDR2 FYEKMQ (reference sequence). The germline V and J ends were trimmed by 8 bases and 6 bases, with 14 bases remaining between them. CDR3 in amino acids: CASGKLGVNEQFF. DNA for the CDR3: TGTGCCAGCGGTAAACTAGGCGTCAATGAGCAGTTCTTC.

The chain recombines TRBV29-1 with TRBJ1-2; 8 bases are shared with TRBD1. J gave up 4 bases and V 4 bases, and 5 bases lay outside the gene matches. CDR1 is SQVTM and CDR2 is ANQGSEA in the germline V gene. This CDR3 spans 13 amino acids. CDR3 sequence reads: CSVASGTGYGYTF. DNA of the CDR3: TGCAGCGTTGCCTCCGGGACAGGCTATGGCTACACCTTC. Full variable domain (remainder filled in from reference TRBV29-1 and TRBJ1-2): SAVISQKPSRDICQRGTSLTIQCQVDSQVTMMFWYRQQPGQSLTLIATANQGSEATYESGFVIDKFPISRPNLTFSTLTVSNMSPEDSSIYLCSVASGTGYGYTFGSGTRLTVV.

This chain joins TRBV27 and TRBJ2-6, with D tentatively TRBD1 (5 bases). Germline V lookup: CDR1 MNHEY, CDR2 SMNVEV (reference sequence). V lost 4 bases and J 0 bases, leaving 16 bases between the germline ends. This CDR3 is built from 18 residues. This CDR3 reads CASSSRTLVVSGANVLTF. In nucleotides, the CDR3 is TGTGCCAGCAGTTCCCGGACACTGGTGGTCTCTGGGGCCAACGTCCTGACTTTC.

V and J are TRBV28 and TRBJ2-5, with 7 bases identical to TRBD1. After removal of 10 bases from V and 1 base from J, the junction contained 9 bases not matched to a gene. From germline, CDR1 is MDHEN and CDR2 SYDVKM. The CDR3 length is 14 residues. This CDR3 reads CATHRTGSQETQYF. Here the CDR3 DNA reads TGTGCCACCCATCGGACAGGCTCCCAAGAGACCCAGTACTTC.

The chain carries TRBV13 and TRBJ2-2, with 14 bases identical to TRBD2. The length of the CDR3 is 19 residues. CDR1 and CDR2 from the germline V gene are PRHDT and FYEKMQ (reference sequence). Losses at the gene ends were 6 bases for V and 3 bases for J; bases not matched to a gene: 12. The chain's CDR3 is CASRPTLRTSGRYTGELFF. In DNA form, the CDR3 reads TGTGCCAGCAGACCCACCCTTAGGACTAGCGGGAGGTACACCGGGGAGCTGTTTTTT. Based on the CDR3 plus reference TRBV13 and TRBJ2-2, the full variable domain is AAGVIQSPRHLIKEKRETATLKCYPIPRHDTVYWYQQGPGQDPQFLISFYEKMQSDKGSIPDRFSAQQFSDYHSELNMSSLELGDSALYFCASRPTLRTSGRYTGELFFGEGSRLTVL.

The chain carries TRBV7-9 and TRBJ2-3, with 10 nucleotides matching TRBD2. The germline gives CDR1 SEHNR, CDR2 FQNEAQ (reference sequence). The CDR3 has 16 residues. Trimming took 4 bases from V and 2 from J; bases not matched to a gene: 6. The CDR3 loop reads CASSSRTSGDTDTQYF. In DNA, the CDR3 is TGTGCCAGCAGCTCCCGGACTAGCGGCGACACAGATACGCAGTATTTT.

The rearrangement joins TRBV19 to TRBJ1-4, with D unclear. This CDR3 has 16 amino acids. V lost 5 bases, J lost 0 bases, and 13 bases lay in between. The germline CDR1 and CDR2 sequences are LNHDA and SQIVND (reference sequence). CDR3: CASSPRFLTTNEKLFF. CDR3 nucleotide sequence: TGTGCCAGTAGTCCCCGGTTCTTGACAACTAATGAAAAACTGTTTTTT.

The V call is TRBV2, the J call TRBJ2-1; 10 positions match TRBD2. The CDR3 runs to 15 residues. The V and J ends lost 6 bases and 5 bases, in that order; junction bases with no gene match: 7. Germline CDR1 SNHLY, CDR2 FYNNEI. CDR3 protein: CASSSSGRANNEQFF. CDR3 sequence (DNA): TGTGCCAGCAGCTCCAGCGGGAGGGCCAACAATGAGCAGTTCTTC.

The chain employs TRBV19 and TRBJ1-2; D unresolved. Germline V CDR1 and CDR2: LNHDA, SQIVND (reference sequence). The CDR3 length is 13 residues. Trimming pared 4 bases from V and 4 bases from J, leaving 10 bases between. Written as DNA, the CDR3 is TGTGCCAGTAGTAGCGGCAGCCCCTATGGCTACACCTTC. It yields the protein CASSSGSPYGYTF.

As to this clone: One end of the junction is discordant with germline, which a read error may explain. The V gene is TRBV20-1, the J gene TRBJ1-2; D gene uncertain. The CDR3 extends over 9 amino acids. Looked up from germline, CDR1 is DFQATT and CDR2 is SNEGSKA (reference sequence). CDR3 protein: CSARDWWPF. CDR3 bases: TGCAGTGCTAGAGATTGGTGGCCCTTC.

The chain couples TRBV27 to TRBJ1-1; D gene uncertain. Germline loops: CDR1 MNHEY, CDR2 SMNVEV (reference sequence). V was cut by 6 bases and J by 4 bases, with 9 bases left in between. This CDR3 is 12 amino acids long. The CDR3: CASSRTGTEAFF. The CDR3 nucleotides are TGTGCCAGCAGCCGTACGGGCACTGAAGCTTTCTTT.

The J gene is TRBJ2-1, the V gene TRBV11-2, with D possibly being TRBD2 (5 bases). The V and J ends lost 5 bases and 0 bases respectively, with 11 bases between them. Germline CDR1 and CDR2: SGHAT and FQNNGV. The CDR3 totals 15 residues. CDR3 sequence (DNA): TGTGCCAGCAGCCCCAGCGGCCCCTCCTACAATGAGCAGTTCTTC. The encoded protein is CASSPSGPSYNEQFF.

The chain is built from TRBV9 and TRBJ2-3, with D perhaps matching TRBD2 (6 bases). V was clipped by 0 bases and J by 6 bases, with 11 bases between them. The germline V gene has CDR1 SGDLS and CDR2 YYNGEE. The CDR3 extends over 14 amino acids. The CDR3 spells CASSVGGAGDTQYF. CDR3 DNA: TGTGCCAGCAGCGTAGGGGGTGCGGGGGATACGCAGTATTTT.

The rearrangement joins TRBV4-2 to TRBJ2-1, with 7 bases that match TRBD2. J gave up 7 bases and V 0 bases, and 9 bases lay outside the gene matches. The CDR3 totals 16 residues. Germline loops: CDR1 LGHNA, CDR2 YNFKEQ. CDR3 sequence reads: CASSQDPSGMGNEQFF. In DNA, the CDR3 is TGTGCCAGCAGCCAAGATCCGAGCGGGATGGGAAATGAGCAGTTCTTC.

This chain joins TRBV19 and TRBJ1-2; 7 positions agree with TRBD1. Germline assignment: CDR1 LNHDA and CDR2 SQIVND (reference sequence). The CDR3 consists of 13 residues. J gave up 7 bases and V 5 bases, and 7 bases lay outside the gene matches. The CDR3 spells CASSPPGQSGYTF. The DNA for the CDR3 is TGTGCCAGTAGTCCCCCGGGACAGAGTGGCTACACCTTC.

The chain is built from TRBV7-9 and TRBJ2-2; 7 bases map to TRBD1. There are 18 residues in the CDR3. V gave up 3 bases and J gave up 2 bases; unmatched junction bases: 12. CDR1 and CDR2 (germline): SEHNR, FQNEAQ (reference sequence). CDR3 sequence reads: CASSFLRDSQLNTGELFF. The CDR3 DNA reads as TGTGCCAGCAGCTTTCTCCGGGACAGCCAGCTTAACACCGGGGAGCTGTTTTTT.

V is TRBV11-2 and J is TRBJ1-4; 9 bases line up with TRBD1. V trimming: 1 base; J trimming: 8 bases; junction bases outside the gene matches: 5. Germline CDR1 SGHAT, CDR2 FQNNGV. The CDR3 contains 15 residues. CDR3 DNA sequence: TGTGCCAGCAGCTTAGCGGGACAGGGCGGCGAAAAACTGTTTTTT. Its translation: CASSLAGQGGEKLFF.

This chain joins TRBV6-6 and TRBJ1-1, with 8 bases aligning to TRBD1. The J segment lost 4 bases and the V segment lost 6 bases, leaving 7 bases of the junction unmatched. This CDR3 is built from 14 residues. Germline V gene data show CDR1 as MNHNY and CDR2 as SVGAGI (reference sequence). CDR3 coding DNA: TGTGCCAGCAGCCCCGGACAGGGTAGCACTGAAGCTTTCTTT. This translates into CASSPGQGSTEAFF.